What follows is one T cell receptor beta chain and its context. This specimen comes from a study of cytomegalovirus exposure and HLA in healthy donors. In germline, CDR1 is MNHEY, CDR2 SVGAGI. Deletions cut 6 bases from V and 7 bases from J, with 19 bases between. The CDR3 is made up of 14 amino acids. Both 60 Vbeta primers and 13 Jbeta primers went into the PCR. TCRdb's table, derived via immunoSEQ multiplex PCR, lists solely in-frame clones and lacks some. The table includes around 190,000 clones, 70% to 85% detected once. The clonotype originates from a girl under 10 years old in good health and CMV-seropositive. The sample was PBMCs. The V and J genes are TRBV6-5 and TRBJ2-7; a possible D gene is TRBD2 (6 bases). This CDR3 reads CASSERDSSVEQYF. In DNA form, the CDR3 reads TGTGCCAGCAGCGAGAGGGACTCCTCGGTGGAGCAGTACTTC.